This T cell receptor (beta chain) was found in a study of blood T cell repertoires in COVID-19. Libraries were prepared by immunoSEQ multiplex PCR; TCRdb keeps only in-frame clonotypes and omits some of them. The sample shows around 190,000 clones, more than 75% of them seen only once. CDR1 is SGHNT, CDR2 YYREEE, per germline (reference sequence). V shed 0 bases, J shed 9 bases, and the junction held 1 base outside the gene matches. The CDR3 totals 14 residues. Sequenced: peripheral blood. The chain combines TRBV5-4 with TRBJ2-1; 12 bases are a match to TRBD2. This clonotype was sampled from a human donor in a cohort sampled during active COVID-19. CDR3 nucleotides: TGTGCCAGCAGCTTGGGACTAGCGGGAGTTGAGCAGTTCTTC. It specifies CASSLGLAGVEQFF.